The 5 T cell receptor beta chains presented below share a single source sample, sequenced in a study of molecular identifiers for immune sequencing clone quantification. Each CDR3 protein is one row after TCRdb ran MiXCR on the PCR reads. The repertoire includes roughly 65,000 distinct CDR3 sequences, roughly 17% of them detected once, and approximately 1.6% sits in the top ten. Sequenced input: naive CD8+ T cells from blood, with Jurkat cell RNA spiked in. Indicated subset: FACS-sorted CD8+CD4-CCR7+CD45RA+ naive T cells. All receptors derive from a human donor in good health. Some libraries in this study had Jurkat cell RNA spiked in.

This clonotype has ten or more counts. The chain couples TRBV7-2 to TRBJ2-7; 8 nucleotides match TRBD1. CDR1 and CDR2 from the germline V gene are SGHTA and FQGNSA. After removal of 5 bases from V and 2 bases from J, the junction contained 5 bases not matched to a gene. CDR3 length: 14 amino acids. CDR3 DNA: TGTGCCAGCAGCCGGACAGGGCAGGCCTACGAGCAGTACTTC. It translates to CASSRTGQAYEQYF.

In its sample, this clonotype was seen many times. The chain couples TRBV20-1 to TRBJ2-1; 10 bases agree with TRBD2. The J segment lost 3 bases and the V segment lost 1 base, leaving 9 bases of the junction unmatched. The length of the CDR3 is 17 residues. Germline CDR1 reads DFQATT; CDR2 reads SNEGSKA (reference sequence). In DNA, the CDR3 is TGCAGTGCTAGAGGCTCCTGGGTAGCGGGGGGCTACAATGAGCAGTTCTTC. Its protein product is CSARGSWVAGGYNEQFF.

CDR3 amino acids: CASSVEGTTYEQYF. DNA of the CDR3: TGTGCCAGCAGTGTGGAGGGTACGACCTACGAGCAGTACTTC. The rearrangement joins TRBV6-1 to TRBJ2-7, with D maybe TRBD2 (6 bases). The CDR3 spans 14 residues. Germline V CDR1 and CDR2: MNHNS, SASEGT. V was clipped by 4 bases and J by 2 bases, with 12 bases between them.

In the case of this clonotype: This sequence may be a read error, since a much larger clone differs from it by one base. The chain recombines TRBV10-2 with TRBJ2-7, with TRBD1 matching over 12 bases. Germline V gene sequence: CDR1 WSHSY, CDR2 SAAADI. The CDR3 consists of 16 residues. The CDR3 here is CASSEGTGGSLYGQYF. The CDR3, as DNA: TGCGCCAGCAGTGAGGGGACAGGGGGCAGCTTATACGGGCAGTACTTC.

This clonotype was seen ten or more times. The chain joins TRBV20-1 to TRBJ2-7; tentatively, D is TRBD2 (5 bases). The germline V gene encodes CDR1 DFQATT and CDR2 SNEGSKA (reference sequence). This CDR3 region has 15 residues. V lost 0 bases and J lost 0, with 12 bases in between. CDR3 sequence reads: CSARDRETSSYEQYF. CDR3 DNA: TGCAGTGCTAGAGATAGGGAGACTTCCTCCTACGAGCAGTACTTC.